Presented here are 25 T cell receptor beta chains from one specimen sequenced in a study of blood T cell repertoires in COVID-19. The protocol was immunoSEQ multiplex PCR, while the TCRdb copy is restricted to in-frame clones and leaves out a portion. The repertoire holds 200,000 to 300,000 clones, with around 89% as singletons. Sequenced input: PBMCs or T cells enriched from blood (not recorded which). These receptors were obtained from a man aged 45-65 years who had been exposed to COVID-19.

V usage is TRBV7-3 and J usage is TRBJ2-1, with D perhaps TRBD1 (5 bases). The germline V gene encodes CDR1 SGHTA and CDR2 FQGTGA. The CDR3 is 12 residues long. The V and J ends lost 2 bases and 8 bases respectively, with 7 bases between them. The CDR3 spells CASSLWGDEQFF. The DNA of the CDR3 is TGTGCCAGCAGCTTATGGGGCGATGAGCAGTTCTTC.

The chain joins TRBV28 to TRBJ1-1; possible D gene TRBD1, 5 bases. The V end lost 5 bases, the J end lost 4 bases, and 23 bases lay between the germline ends. This CDR3 region has 17 residues. CDR1 is MDHEN and CDR2 is SYDVKM in the germline V gene. The CDR3 is CASSIPGGGRGSTEAFF. CDR3 sequence (DNA): TGTGCCAGCAGTATCCCGGGCGGGGGTCGGGGCAGCACTGAAGCTTTCTTT. Drawing the rest from reference TRBV28 and TRBJ1-1, the complete variable domain is DVKVTQSSRYLVKRTGEKVFLECVQDMDHENMFWYRQDPGLGLRLIYFSYDVKMKEKGDIPEGYSVSREKKERFSLILESASTNQTSMYLCASSIPGGGRGSTEAFFGQGTRLTVV.

The V call is TRBV28, the J call TRBJ1-6; 7 nucleotides line up with TRBD1. This CDR3 has 14 residues. J was trimmed by 7 bases and V by 3 bases; bases with no gene match: 3. Looked up from germline, CDR1 is MDHEN and CDR2 is SYDVKM. CDR3: CASSLGQRNSPLHF. CDR3 DNA: TGTGCCAGCAGTTTGGGACAGAGAAATTCACCCCTCCACTTT.

The chain is built from TRBV25-1 and TRBJ1-6, with 8 nucleotides matching TRBD1. Germline V gene sequence: CDR1 MGHDK, CDR2 SYGVNS. The CDR3 extends over 16 amino acids. Losses at the gene ends were 6 bases for V and 7 bases for J; bases not matched to a gene: 11. The CDR3 region has the DNA TGTGCCAGCAGCTCTCAGGGGGCATACACCAATTCACCCCTCCACTTT. Its translation is CASSSQGAYTNSPLHF.

V and J are TRBV27 and TRBJ1-5; maybe TRBD1 (6 bases). The CDR3 runs to 14 residues. The ends were cut back, 3 bases at V and 5 bases at J, with 11 bases in the middle. Germline lookup yields CDR1 MNHEY and CDR2 SMNVEV (reference sequence). The CDR3 sequence is CASSFGRGDQPQHF. The CDR3 DNA follows: TGTGCCAGCAGTTTCGGCAGGGGCGATCAGCCCCAGCATTTT.

The chain employs TRBV5-4 and TRBJ2-2; D is ambiguous. Germline V gene data show CDR1 as SGHNT and CDR2 as YYREEE (reference sequence). The ends were cut back, 7 bases at V and 6 bases at J, with 13 bases in the middle. The CDR3 is made up of 13 amino acids. Here the CDR3 reads CASGPKNSGELFF. CDR3 coding DNA: TGTGCCAGCGGGCCAAAGAATTCCGGGGAGCTGTTTTTT.

The chain uses TRBV5-1 and TRBJ2-5; perhaps TRBD2 as D (6 bases). V was trimmed by 0 bases and J by 2 bases, leaving 11 bases between them. Germline CDR1 and CDR2: SGHRS and YFSETQ. The CDR3 covers 15 residues. The CDR3 sequence: CASSLVPGVQETQYF. The CDR3 DNA sequence: TGCGCCAGCAGCTTGGTTCCGGGGGTTCAAGAGACCCAGTACTTC. The whole variable domain, filled in from reference TRBV5-1 and TRBJ2-5, reads KAGVTQTPRYLIKTRGQQVTLSCSPISGHRSVSWYQQTPGQGLQFLFEYFSETQRNKGNFPGRFSGRQFSNSRSEMNVSTLELGDSALYLCASSLVPGVQETQYFGPGTRLLVL.

This chain uses TRBV6-2 or TRBV6-3 with TRBJ2-1, with a weak D call TRBD2 (5 bases). The CDR3 has 16 residues. V lost 6 bases and J 0 bases, leaving 15 bases between the germline ends. Germline CDR1 MNHEY, CDR2 SVGEGT. This CDR3 reads CASSGLRYNSYNEQFF. CDR3 nucleotide sequence: TGTGCCAGCAGCGGACTCCGTTATAACTCCTACAATGAGCAGTTCTTC.

This rearrangement joins TRBV15 to TRBJ1-2, with 8 bases matching TRBD1. J gave up 3 bases and V 2 bases, and 5 bases lay outside the gene matches. In germline, CDR1 is LNHNV, CDR2 YYDKDF (reference sequence). This CDR3 comprises 15 residues. DNA for the CDR3: TGTGCCACCAGCAGACTTTGGGGACAGGACTATGGCTACACCTTC. Translating gives CATSRLWGQDYGYTF.

This clone appeared a few times. The chain is built from TRBV28 and TRBJ2-7, with 9 bases that match TRBD2. Germline values: CDR1 MDHEN, CDR2 SYDVKM. V dropped 6 bases and J dropped 3; count of bases not matched to a gene: 9. There are 15 residues in the CDR3. CDR3 DNA sequence: TGTGCCAGCAGCCCGACTAGCGGTATTCGCTACGAGCAGTACGTC. The encoded protein is CASSPTSGIRYEQYV.

The chain has TRBV2 and TRBJ2-3, with 10 bases fitting TRBD2. V gave up 7 bases and J gave up 5 bases; unmatched junction bases: 6. CDR3 length: 14 residues. Germline V gene data show CDR1 as SNHLY and CDR2 as FYNNEI. CDR3 nucleotides: TGTGCCAGCAATCTAGCGGGAGAGGTAGATACGCAGTATTTT. Translated, it gives CASNLAGEVDTQYF.

The chain uses TRBV27 and TRBJ2-7, with TRBD1 matching over 9 bases. Germline CDR1 and CDR2: MNHEY and SMNVEV (reference sequence). There are 14 residues in the CDR3. V lost 3 bases, J lost 2 bases, and 2 bases stayed unmatched. CDR3 region: CASSFGTGPYEQYF. CDR3 bases: TGTGCCAGCAGTTTCGGGACAGGGCCCTACGAGCAGTACTTC.

The chain is built from TRBV12-3 or TRBV12-4 and TRBJ1-2; D is perhaps TRBD1 (6 bases). V was trimmed by 4 bases and J by 6 bases, leaving 9 bases between them. The CDR3 runs 12 residues. DNA of the CDR3: TGTGCCAGCAGTTCGCACAGGGATGGCTACACCTTC. Its translation: CASSSHRDGYTF.

This clone was recorded once. The CDR3 spells CASSYNPDQPQHF. The CDR3 coding sequence is TGTGCCAGTAGCTATAACCCGGATCAGCCCCAGCATTTT. This sequence joins TRBV19 and TRBJ1-5, with D unclear. The CDR3 is 13 residues long. V was trimmed by 6 bases and J by 5 bases, leaving 11 bases between them. Germline V gene sequence: CDR1 LNHDA, CDR2 SQIVND (reference sequence).

CDR3 nucleotide sequence: TGTGCCAGCAGTTTTCAGGCAGTCTATGGCTACACCTTC. Translated: CASSFQAVYGYTF. The chain employs TRBV28 and TRBJ1-2; no definite D call. The germline V gene encodes CDR1 MDHEN and CDR2 SYDVKM. This CDR3 is 13 amino acids long. Deletions cut 3 bases from V and 4 bases from J, with 9 bases between.

In this sample, this clone turned up a few times. The CDR3 protein is CASSLYGTGVGGSYEQYV. CDR3 in DNA: TGTGCCAGCAGTTTGTATGGGACAGGGGTAGGGGGCTCCTACGAGCAGTACGTC. The V and J genes are TRBV28 and TRBJ2-7, with TRBD1 identical over 10 bases. The germline CDR1 and CDR2 sequences are MDHEN and SYDVKM. The CDR3 spans 18 residues. V was clipped by 3 bases and J by 0 bases; unmatched bases: 11.

The rearrangement joins TRBV5-4 to TRBJ1-2, with 7 bases that match TRBD1. Looked up from germline, CDR1 is SGHNT and CDR2 is YYREEE (reference sequence). The V and J ends lost 2 bases and 4 bases, in that order; junction bases with no gene match: 11. The CDR3 is 16 amino acids. Written as DNA, the CDR3 is TGTGCCAGCAGCTTAAGGGTAGGGGGCGAGTCCTATGGCTACACCTTC. Protein sequence: CASSLRVGGESYGYTF. Using reference TRBV5-4 and TRBJ1-2 for the parts outside the CDR3, the full variable domain is ETGVTQSPTHLIKTRGQQVTLRCSSQSGHNTVSWYQQALGQGPQFIFQYYREEENGRGNFPPRFSGLQFPNYSSELNVNALELDDSALYLCASSLRVGGESYGYTFGSGTRLTVV.

With regard to this clone: A much larger clone differs from this one at a single base, so this may be a read error. This chain connects TRBV11-2 to TRBJ1-1; 7 bases align to TRBD1. From germline, CDR1 is SGHAT and CDR2 FQNNGV. The V gene end was trimmed by 5 bases and the J gene end by 5 bases; junction bases not matched to a gene: 5. The CDR3 runs to 13 residues. The CDR3 nucleotides read TGTGCCAGCAGCCCAAGGGGGCGGACTGAAGCTTTCTTT. Protein product: CASSPRGRTEAFF.

This chain links TRBV5-4 with TRBJ2-1; a weak D match, TRBD1 (6 bases). V was clipped by 0 bases and J by 9 bases, with 19 bases between them. Germline V gives CDR1 SGHNT, CDR2 YYREEE (reference sequence). The CDR3 is 16 amino acids. This CDR3 reads CASSLATGTPSGEQFF. CDR3 sequence (DNA): TGTGCCAGCAGCTTGGCGACCGGGACACCCTCCGGTGAGCAGTTCTTC.

This clone has a handful of counts. The J gene is TRBJ2-7, the V gene TRBV23-1; the D gene is possibly TRBD1 (5 bases). TRBV23-1 counts as an open reading frame of uncertain function. V was cut by 5 bases and J by 0 bases, with 26 bases left in between. The length of the CDR3 is 19 residues. CDR3 nucleotide sequence: TGCGCCAGCAGTGATGCAGGGCCTATCCGGGTTCCGGGCTCCTACGAGCAGTACGTC. Translated, it gives CASSDAGPIRVPGSYEQYV.

V is TRBV9 and J is TRBJ2-2; 7 nucleotides match TRBD1. V lost 5 bases to trimming and J lost 2 bases; unmatched junction nucleotides: 12. The CDR3 is 17 residues long. Germline CDR1 SGDLS, CDR2 YYNGEE. This chain's CDR3 is CASSSSGQTSNTGELFF. The CDR3 coding sequence is TGTGCCAGCAGTTCCTCGGGACAGACCTCAAACACCGGGGAGCTGTTTTTT.

CDR3 amino acids: CAIRVGGSTDTQYF. The CDR3 bases are TGTGCCATCAGGGTGGGGGGGAGCACAGATACGCAGTATTTT. This sequence joins TRBV10-3 and TRBJ2-3; TRBD2 matches at 7 bases. In germline, CDR1 is ENHRY, CDR2 SYGVKD. With 6 bases clipped from V and 0 bases from J, the junction kept 3 bases outside the gene matches. The CDR3 length is 14 residues.

In DNA form, the CDR3 reads TGTGCCAGCAGTTACTGGAAGACAGTGAACACTGAAGCTTTCTTT. The encoded protein is CASSYWKTVNTEAFF. The rearrangement uses TRBV6-2 or TRBV6-3 and TRBJ1-1; D is perhaps TRBD1 (5 bases). From germline, CDR1 is MNHEY and CDR2 SVGEGT. This CDR3 contains 15 residues. Trimming removed 1 base from V and 0 bases from J, with 9 bases in between.

V gene TRBV9 combines with J gene TRBJ2-5, with TRBD2 matching 9 bases. Germline lookup yields CDR1 SGDLS and CDR2 YYNGEE. V dropped 4 bases and J dropped 2; count of bases not matched to a gene: 12. The length of the CDR3 is 17 residues. CDR3 sequence: CASSKAGGRGGQETQYF. In DNA form, the CDR3 reads TGTGCCAGCAGCAAAGCGGGGGGCAGGGGCGGACAAGAGACCCAGTACTTC.

The chain joins TRBV7-3 to TRBJ2-1; tentatively, D is TRBD2 (5 bases). Germline V CDR1 and CDR2: SGHTA, FQGTGA. CDR3 size: 17 residues. The V gene lost 5 bases and the J gene lost 5 bases, with 22 bases spanning the gap. The CDR3 DNA reads TGTGCCAGCAGCGCCTACCCGACTATCGAACGGAACAATGAGCAGTTCTTC. Protein sequence: CASSAYPTIERNNEQFF.